A single T cell receptor beta chain is shown here with its context. This specimen comes from a study of blood T cell repertoires in COVID-19. Study as a whole: Whether acute or convalescent, the COVID-19 samples came from the United States, Italy and Spain. In each case, the material was cDNA or gDNA derived from T cells, B-cell-depleted T cells, or PBMCs.

The method was immunoSEQ multiplex PCR; TCRdb's version includes in-frame clones alone and lacks a portion of them. The profile shows some 250,000 clones, around 80% of them singletons. Losses at the gene ends were 3 bases for V and 1 base for J; bases not matched to a gene: 4. Per the germline V gene, CDR1 is GTSNPN and CDR2 is SVGIG (reference sequence). The CDR3 length is 15 residues. The gene calls are TRBV30 and TRBJ2-5; 11 bases are a match to TRBD2. The clonotype was recovered from a woman aged 18-29 years with acute or convalescent COVID-19. The specimen sequenced was peripheral blood. CDR3 protein: CAWSPGTSGQETQYF. The CDR3 nucleotides are TGTGCCTGGAGCCCCGGGACTAGCGGCCAAGAGACCCAGTACTTC.